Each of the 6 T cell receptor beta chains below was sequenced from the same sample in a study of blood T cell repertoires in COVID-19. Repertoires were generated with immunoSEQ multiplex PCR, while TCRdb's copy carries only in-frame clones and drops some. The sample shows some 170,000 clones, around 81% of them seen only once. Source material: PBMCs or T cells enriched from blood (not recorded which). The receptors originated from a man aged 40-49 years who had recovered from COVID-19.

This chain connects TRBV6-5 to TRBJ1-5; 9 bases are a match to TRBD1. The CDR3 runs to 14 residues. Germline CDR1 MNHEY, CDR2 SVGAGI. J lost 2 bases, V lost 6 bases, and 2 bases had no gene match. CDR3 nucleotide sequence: TGTGCCAGCAGCGGACAGGGGCGCAATCAGCCCCAGCATTTT. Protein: CASSGQGRNQPQHF.

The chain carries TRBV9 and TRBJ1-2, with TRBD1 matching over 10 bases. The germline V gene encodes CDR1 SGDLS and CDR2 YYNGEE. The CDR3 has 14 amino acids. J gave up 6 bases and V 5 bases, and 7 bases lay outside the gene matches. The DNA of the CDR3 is TGTGCCAGCAGACGTACCGGGACAGGGGATGGCTACACCTTC. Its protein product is CASRRTGTGDGYTF.

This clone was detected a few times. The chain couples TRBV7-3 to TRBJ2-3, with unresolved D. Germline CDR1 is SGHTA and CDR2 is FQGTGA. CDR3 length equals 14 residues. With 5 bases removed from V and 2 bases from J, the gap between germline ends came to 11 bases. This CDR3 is CASSPAVITDTQYF. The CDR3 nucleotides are TGTGCCAGCAGCCCGGCGGTGATCACAGATACGCAGTATTTT.

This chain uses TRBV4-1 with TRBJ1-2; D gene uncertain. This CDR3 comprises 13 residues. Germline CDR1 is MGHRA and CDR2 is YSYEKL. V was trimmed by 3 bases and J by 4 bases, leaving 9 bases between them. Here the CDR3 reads CASSHLPGYGYTF. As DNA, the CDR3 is TGCGCCAGCAGCCATCTACCGGGCTATGGCTACACCTTC.

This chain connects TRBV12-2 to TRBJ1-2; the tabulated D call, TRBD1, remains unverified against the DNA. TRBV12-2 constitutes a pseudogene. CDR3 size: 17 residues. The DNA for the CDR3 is TGTGCAAGTCGCTTAGGGGGGCCGATCCCCCCTAACTATGGCTACACCTTC. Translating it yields CASRLGGPIPPNYGYTF.

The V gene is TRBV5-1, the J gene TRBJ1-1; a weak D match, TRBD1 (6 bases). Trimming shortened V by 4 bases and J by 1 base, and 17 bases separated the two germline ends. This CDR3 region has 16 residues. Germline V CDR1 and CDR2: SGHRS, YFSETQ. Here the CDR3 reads CASSLPDSLANTEAFF. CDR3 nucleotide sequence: TGCGCCAGCAGCCTACCGGACAGCCTGGCGAACACTGAAGCTTTCTTT.